The sequence of this TCR beta chain was determined in a study of cytomegalovirus exposure and HLA in healthy donors. PCR employed 60 Vbeta and 13 Jbeta primers. Assay used: immunoSEQ multiplex PCR; TCRdb lists only in-frame clones, some missing. The profile shows hundreds of thousands of clones, roughly 70% of them singletons. Details on this clone: The antigen is undetermined.

Study conclusions and caveats: Listed as cytomegalovirus-associated were 170 or so TCR beta chains. Accurate predictions that matched the HLA-A and HLA-B alleles of most subjects were reportedly made from TCR beta sequences. Follow-up analysis seemed to connect common viral pathogens with several of the most significant clusters identified.

V shed 6 bases and J shed 5 bases, with 16 bases lying between them. CDR3 length: 15 residues. Germline V lookup: CDR1 MNHEY, CDR2 SVGAGI. The receptor comes from a man in his forties in good health and CMV-seropositive. What was sequenced was PBMCs. The chain uses TRBV6-5 and TRBJ2-2, with D perhaps matching TRBD2 (7 bases). The CDR3 protein is CASSRGGRGTGELFF. CDR3 sequence (DNA): TGTGCCAGCAGCCGCGGGGGCCGTGGGACCGGGGAGCTGTTTTTT.